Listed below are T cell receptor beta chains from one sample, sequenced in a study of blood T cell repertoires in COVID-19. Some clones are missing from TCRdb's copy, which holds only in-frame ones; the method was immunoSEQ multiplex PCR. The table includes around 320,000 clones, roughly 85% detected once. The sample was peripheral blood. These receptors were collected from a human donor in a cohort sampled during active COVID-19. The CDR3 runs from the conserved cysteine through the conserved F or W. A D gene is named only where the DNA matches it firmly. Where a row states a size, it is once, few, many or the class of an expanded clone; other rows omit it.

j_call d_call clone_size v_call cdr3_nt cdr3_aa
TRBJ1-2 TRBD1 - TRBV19 TGTGCCAGTAAGACAGGGAAGGGTGGCTACACCTTC CASKTGKGGYTF
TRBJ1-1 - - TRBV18 TGTGCCAGCTCACCCCTGCCGGCGGACTCTGAAGCTTTCTTT CASSPLPADSEAFF
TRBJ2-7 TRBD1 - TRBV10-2 TGCGCCAGCAGTCGACAGGGGGGAGCCGAGCAGTACTTC CASSRQGGAEQYF
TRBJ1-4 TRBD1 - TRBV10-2 TGCGCCAGCAGCCCCGGGACAGGTTGGGAAAAACTGTTTTTT CASSPGTGWEKLFF
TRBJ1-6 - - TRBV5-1 TGCGCCAGCAGCCCCGACAGGCCTAATTCACCCCTCCACTTT CASSPDRPNSPLHF
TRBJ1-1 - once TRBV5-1 TGCGCCAGCAGCTCACTGGGGGGTGGGACTGAAGCTTTCTTT CASSSLGGGTEAFF
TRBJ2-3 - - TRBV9 TGTGCCGTCAGATGGGGGACTAGCACAGATACGCAGTATTTT CAVRWGTSTDTQYF
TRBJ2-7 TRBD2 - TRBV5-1 TGCGCCAGCAGCTTACGGGGGGACGGAATTCAGTACTTC CASSLRGDGIQYF
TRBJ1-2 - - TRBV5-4 TGTGCCAGCAGCCTGCAACCAGGGTTTCGGGATGGCTACACCTTC CASSLQPGFRDGYTF
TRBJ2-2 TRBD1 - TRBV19 TGTGCCAGTAGTAGACAGGGTACCACCGGGGAGCTGTTTTTT CASSRQGTTGELFF
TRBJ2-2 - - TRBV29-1 TGCAGCGGTACAGGGGGGAGGGCCGGGGAGCTGTTTTTT CSGTGGRAGELFF
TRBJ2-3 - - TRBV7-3 TGTGCCAGCAGCTTGACTTGGAATGCCGATACGCAGTATTTT CASSLTWNADTQYF
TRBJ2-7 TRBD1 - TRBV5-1 TGCGCCAGCAGTAGGACCGGGACAGAAACCTACGAGCAGTACTTC CASSRTGTETYEQYF